This TCR beta chain was documented in a study of CD8 T cells in Susac syndrome. The V gene lost 5 bases and the J gene lost 10 bases, with 9 bases spanning the gap. This CDR3 region has 11 residues. CDR1 and CDR2 from the germline V gene are MNHEY and SMNVEV (reference sequence). The authors carried out high-throughput sequencing of TCR beta. They applied it to CD8+ and CD4+ T cells obtained from blood. Random hexamers were used to reverse transcribe the RNA input (about 0.5 to 1 ug). An immunoSEQ multiplex PCR generated amplified TCR beta CDR3 products spanning 54 Vbeta and 13 Jbeta. One entry per CDR3 protein, called by TCRdb with MiXCR from the immunoSEQ multiplex PCR reads. The sample records fewer than 150,000 distinct CDR3 sequences, around 94% being singletons.

The receptor was isolated from a human donor in good health. The genes are TRBV27 and TRBJ2-4, with D uncertain. The sequenced sample consisted of CD8+ T cells from PBMCs. CDR3 amino acids: CASSQDGIQYF. The CDR3 DNA reads as TGTGCCAGCAGTCAGGACGGAATTCAGTACTTC.